These T cell receptor beta chains were read from a single sample in a study of shared clonotypes between healthy human individuals. The assay was immunoSEQ multiplex PCR, and TCRdb's table has in-frame clones only and misses some. There are over 1.5 million clones in the sample; 95% to 99% occur only once, and roughly 0.45% lies in the top ten. The material sequenced was naive CD4+ T cells sorted from blood. The receptors here all came from a man in his thirties or forties in good health. Each CDR3 is given with its conserved first and last residue. A D gene is named only where the DNA matches it firmly. For some rows the clone size is stated as once, few or many, or as a class when expanded; others skip it.

v_gene	d_gene	abundance	j_gene	CDR3nt	CDR3aa
TRBV6-1	TRBD1	.	TRBJ2-1	TGTGCCAGCATTTTGTCAGGGGGCTACAATGAGCAGTTCTTC	CASILSGGYNEQFF
TRBV28	.	once	TRBJ2-7	TGTGCCAGCAGTCGGGATTACGAGCAGTACTTC	CASSRDYEQYF
TRBV6-5	.	.	TRBJ1-3	TGTGCCAGCAGTTACTCAATACAGATCTCTGGAAACACCATATATTTT	CASSYSIQISGNTIYF
TRBV5-1	.	.	TRBJ2-1	TGCGCCAGCAGCTTGGCTACCTACAATGAGCAGTTCTTC	CASSLATYNEQFF
TRBV29-1	TRBD1	.	TRBJ2-7	TGCAGCGTTGGTGCAGGGGGCGTCTCCGAGCAGTACTTC	CSVGAGGVSEQYF
TRBV5-1	.	.	TRBJ2-1	TGCGCCAGCAGCCCAGGACCCGGCAGCAATGAGCAGTTCTTC	CASSPGPGSNEQFF
TRBV5-1	.	.	TRBJ1-1	TGCGCCAGCAGCTTGTCAGGGATCCTTGCGGTCACTGAAGCTTTCTTT	CASSLSGILAVTEAFF
TRBV28	.	.	TRBJ1-5	TGTGCCAGCAGTCTCCGGGTCCAGGGGTATCAGCCCCAGCATTTT	CASSLRVQGYQPQHF
TRBV5-6	TRBD2	.	TRBJ2-1	TGTGCCAGCAGCTTGTCGCCTAGCGGGAGGTACAATGAGCAGTTCTTC	CASSLSPSGRYNEQFF
TRBV5-1	.	.	TRBJ1-2	TGCGCCAGCAGCCCCCGGAAAGACTATGGCTACACCTTC	CASSPRKDYGYTF
TRBV5-4	TRBD2	.	TRBJ2-5	TGTGCCAGCAGACTAGCGGGAGGCCCTTATCAAGAGACCCAGTACTTC	CASRLAGGPYQETQYF
TRBV11-1	.	.	TRBJ2-2	TGTGCCAGCAGCTTAGGGGGTCACAACACCGGGGAGCTGTTTTTT	CASSLGGHNTGELFF
TRBV7-9	TRBD2	.	TRBJ2-7	TGTGCCAGCAGCTTCGCTAGCGGAGCTTACGAGCAGTACTTC	CASSFASGAYEQYF
TRBV28	.	.	TRBJ1-2	TGTGCCAGCAGTTTATGGCAGGGTGGCTACACCTTC	CASSLWQGGYTF
TRBV6-1	.	.	TRBJ1-2	TGTGCCAGCAGTGAGTTTCGGGGGACCGCCTACTATGGCTACACCTTC	CASSEFRGTAYYGYTF
TRBV10-2	TRBD2	.	TRBJ2-1	TGCGCCAGCATCAAGCGGGAGGGCATCACTGAGCAGTTCTTC	CASIKREGITEQFF
TRBV29-1	.	.	TRBJ1-2	TGCAGCGTTGAAGATACACAGGCTATCTTTAACTATGGCTACACCTTC	CSVEDTQAIFNYGYTF
TRBV13	.	.	TRBJ2-1	TGTGCCAGCAGCCTGGGGGCTTCTTCCTACAATGAGCAGTTCTTC	CASSLGASSYNEQFF
TRBV6-5	.	.	TRBJ2-7	TGTGCCAGCAGTCTCCTAGGTTCTGGGGGGCAGTACTTC	CASSLLGSGGQYF
TRBV9	TRBD2	.	TRBJ2-2	TGTGCCAGCAGCCCCCGGGGGGACGCGAACACCGGGGAGCTGTTTTTT	CASSPRGDANTGELFF
TRBV2	TRBD1	.	TRBJ2-2	TGTGCCAGTTGGGACAGGGCCACCGGGGAGCTGTTTTTT	CASWDRATGELFF
TRBV11-3	.	.	TRBJ2-1	TGTGCCAGCAGCTTAGATGGCGCAGGGGATTACAATGAGCAGTTCTTC	CASSLDGAGDYNEQFF
TRBV30	.	.	TRBJ1-3	TGTGCCTGGATCATAGGCCTTGGAAACACCATATATTTT	CAWIIGLGNTIYF
TRBV5-4	TRBD1	.	TRBJ2-5	TGTGCCAGCAGCTTGGAGGCCGGGACAGGGGGAAAGACCCAGTACTTC	CASSLEAGTGGKTQYF
TRBV11-2	.	once	TRBJ2-7	TGTGCCAGCTCCCTCGAGGGCGGAACGGGCACCTACGAGCAGTACTTC	CASSLEGGTGTYEQYF
TRBV5-4	TRBD2	.	TRBJ2-1	TGTGCCAGCAGCCCAACTAGCGGAGGATACAATGAGCAGTTCTTC	CASSPTSGGYNEQFF
TRBV27	TRBD1	.	TRBJ2-7	TGTGCCAGCAGTTTATCGCCCCCCGGGACAGGGCCCTACGAGCAGTACTTC	CASSLSPPGTGPYEQYF
TRBV5-5	TRBD1	.	TRBJ2-3	TGTGCCAGCAGCTTGGCTTCAGGGGGTGGGGATACGCAGTATTTT	CASSLASGGGDTQYF
TRBV21-1	.	.	TRBJ2-5	TGTGCCAGCAGCAAAAGGACAGGGATGATCTTCCAAGAGACCCAGTACTTC	CASSKRTGMIFQETQYF
TRBV4-1	.	once	TRBJ1-4	TGCGCCAGCAGCCAAGTTCCCTCCCTGGGGGCGAATGAAAAACTGTTTTTT	CASSQVPSLGANEKLFF
TRBV2	TRBD1	.	TRBJ2-2	TGTGCCAGCAGTGGGACAGGGACAGGGCTGTTTTTT	CASSGTGTGLFF
TRBV5-5	.	.	TRBJ1-2	TGTGCCAGCAGCTTGGTGGCCCTTCAGAGGAAGGACTATGGCTACACCTTC	CASSLVALQRKDYGYTF
TRBV5-1	TRBD1	.	TRBJ1-1	TGCGCCAGCAGCCCGGTCCGACAGGGAACGAGCACTGAAGCTTTCTTT	CASSPVRQGTSTEAFF
TRBV18	TRBD1	.	TRBJ1-3	TGTGCCAGCTCACCAGGGACAGGGGCAAACACCATATATTTT	CASSPGTGANTIYF
TRBV5-8	TRBD2	.	TRBJ2-1	TGTGCCAGCAGCTCCGGGACTACGATCTACAATGAGCAGTTCTTC	CASSSGTTIYNEQFF
TRBV4-3	.	.	TRBJ2-5	TGCGCCAGCAGCAAAGAAGCCTTTGACCAAGAGACCCAGTACTTC	CASSKEAFDQETQYF
TRBV10-1	TRBD2	.	TRBJ2-7	TGCGCCACCATACTAGCGAATTTATACGAGCAGTACTTC	CATILANLYEQYF
TRBV28	TRBD1	.	TRBJ1-1	TGTGCCAGCTTCGACAGGGCCCTGATGAACACTGAAGCTTTCTTT	CASFDRALMNTEAFF
TRBV15	.	once	TRBJ2-1	TGTGCCACCGGTCCCAGGGCAGGGTCCTACAATGAGCAGTTCTTC	CATGPRAGSYNEQFF
TRBV7-2	.	.	TRBJ2-3	TGTGCCAGCAGCTTAGCAAGCACAGATACGCAGTATTTT	CASSLASTDTQYF
TRBV28	.	.	TRBJ2-3	TGTGCCAGCAGCCCGGGGGCTCACTCTGTGGATACGCAGTATTTT	CASSPGAHSVDTQYF
TRBV4-3	TRBD1	.	TRBJ1-1	TGCGCCAGCAGTTCGACAGGGGTCAGCACTGAAGCTTTCTTT	CASSSTGVSTEAFF
TRBV2	TRBD1	.	TRBJ2-5	TGTGCCAGCAGCCCCGGACAGGGGGCTCAAGAGACCCAGTACTTC	CASSPGQGAQETQYF
TRBV5-1	.	.	TRBJ2-1	TGCGCCAGCAGCTTGGGCGGAAAACGTTCGAATGAGCAGTTCTTC	CASSLGGKRSNEQFF
TRBV28	TRBD1	.	TRBJ2-3	TGTGCCAGCTCCCGTTCCGGGACAGGGATGGATACGCAGTATTTT	CASSRSGTGMDTQYF
TRBV27	.	few	TRBJ1-1	TGTGCCAGCAGCCTCCGACGGGAGAACACTGAAGCTTTCTTT	CASSLRRENTEAFF
TRBV7-2	TRBD1	.	TRBJ2-6	TGTGCCAGCAGCTTACATGGACAGGGGGCTGGGGCCAACGTCCTGACTTTC	CASSLHGQGAGANVLTF
TRBV18	.	.	TRBJ2-7	TGTGCCAGCTCACCACTAGGTAAACCCGACTACGAGCAGTACTTC	CASSPLGKPDYEQYF
TRBV5-4	.	.	TRBJ1-1	TGTGCCAGCAGCTTGAGTGGGGGGACTCGCCCTACCGCTTTCTTT	CASSLSGGTRPTAFF
TRBV7-6	TRBD2	.	TRBJ2-3	TGTGCCAGCAGCCGCGGACTAGACACAGATACGCAGTATTTT	CASSRGLDTDTQYF
TRBV5-5	.	.	TRBJ2-4	TGTGCCAGCGAAGGTGGGGTTTATCAGAGCATTCAGTACTTC	CASEGGVYQSIQYF
TRBV6-1	.	.	TRBJ2-7	TGTGCCAGCAGTGAAAAGTCTTACGAGCAGTACTTC	CASSEKSYEQYF
TRBV6-5	TRBD1	.	TRBJ1-1	TGTGCCAGCAGTCCTCAAGGACAGGGAACTGAAGCTTTCTTT	CASSPQGQGTEAFF